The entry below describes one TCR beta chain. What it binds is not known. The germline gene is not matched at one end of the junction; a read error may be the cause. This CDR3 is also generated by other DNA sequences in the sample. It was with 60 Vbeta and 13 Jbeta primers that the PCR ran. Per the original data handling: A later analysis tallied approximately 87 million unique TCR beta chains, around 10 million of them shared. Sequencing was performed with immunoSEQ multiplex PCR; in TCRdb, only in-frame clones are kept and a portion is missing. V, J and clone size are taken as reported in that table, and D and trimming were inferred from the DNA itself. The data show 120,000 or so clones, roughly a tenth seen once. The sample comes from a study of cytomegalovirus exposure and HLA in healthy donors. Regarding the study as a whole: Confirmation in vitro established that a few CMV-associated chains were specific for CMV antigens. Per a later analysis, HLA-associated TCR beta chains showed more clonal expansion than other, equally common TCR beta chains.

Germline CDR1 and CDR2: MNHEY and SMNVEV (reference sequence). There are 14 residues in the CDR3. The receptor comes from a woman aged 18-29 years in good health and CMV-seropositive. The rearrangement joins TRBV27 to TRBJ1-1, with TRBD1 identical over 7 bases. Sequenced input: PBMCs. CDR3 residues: CASTPGQMNTEAFF. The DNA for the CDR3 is TGTGCTAGCACGCCGGGACAGATGAACACTGAAGCTTTCTTT.